The rows below give T cell receptor beta chains drawn from one sample of a study of post-analysis software for immune sequencing data. TCRdb redid the calling of the PCR reads with MiXCR, one entry per CDR3 protein. The table includes about 810,000 distinct CDR3 sequences, roughly 58% detected once. Sample: blood. Receptors originate from a girl between 5 and 17 years old with multiple sclerosis. Both conserved end residues are part of each CDR3. D genes are given only for firm matches. Clone size is stated in some rows and not others, as once, few, many or a class when expanded.

V gene: TRBV5-1; D gene: TRBD2; J gene: TRBJ2-3; clone size: .; CDR3 protein: CASSPSGRRLTDTQYF; CDR3 DNA: TGCGCCAGCAGCCCTAGCGGGAGGAGACTCACAGATACGCAGTATTTT
V gene: TRBV11-2; D gene: .; J gene: TRBJ2-7; clone size: .; CDR3 protein: CASSFTPSLISYEQYF; CDR3 DNA: TGTGCCAGCAGCTTCACCCCGAGTCTGATCTCCTACGAGCAGTACTTC
V gene: TRBV10-2; D gene: TRBD1; J gene: TRBJ1-5; clone size: .; CDR3 protein: CASRQGVSQPQHF; CDR3 DNA: TGCGCCAGCCGACAGGGGGTCAGTCAGCCCCAGCATTTT
V gene: TRBV5-1; D gene: .; J gene: TRBJ1-4; clone size: few; CDR3 protein: CASSLGEGEKLFF; CDR3 DNA: TGCGCCAGCAGCTTGGGAGAGGGTGAAAAACTGTTTTTT
V gene: TRBV29-1; D gene: .; J gene: TRBJ1-5; clone size: few; CDR3 protein: CSVEGVYSNQPQHF; CDR3 DNA: TGCAGCGTTGAAGGAGTTTATAGCAATCAGCCCCAGCATTTT
V gene: TRBV2; D gene: TRBD2; J gene: TRBJ2-1; clone size: few; CDR3 protein: CASSADGLGSNEQFF; CDR3 DNA: TGTGCCAGCAGTGCCGATGGACTAGGTAGCAATGAGCAGTTCTTC
V gene: TRBV20-1; D gene: TRBD1; J gene: TRBJ1-4; clone size: .; CDR3 protein: CSATRQGQEKLFF; CDR3 DNA: TGCAGTGCTACACGACAGGGTCAGGAAAAACTGTTTTTT
V gene: TRBV24-1; D gene: .; J gene: TRBJ2-5; clone size: few; CDR3 protein: CATSDPEKRYQETQYF; CDR3 DNA: TGTGCCACCAGTGATCCGGAAAAGCGGTACCAAGAGACCCAGTACTTC
V gene: TRBV20-1; D gene: TRBD2; J gene: TRBJ2-3; clone size: .; CDR3 protein: CSARDVTSGGSDTRYF; CDR3 DNA: TGCAGTGCTAGAGACGTGACTAGCGGGGGGTCAGATACGCGGTATTTT
V gene: TRBV12-3/TRBV12-4; D gene: TRBD2; J gene: TRBJ2-1; clone size: .; CDR3 protein: CACSPGRGAYNEQFF; CDR3 DNA: TGTGCCTGCAGTCCCGGCCGGGGGGCCTACAATGAGCAGTTCTTC
V gene: TRBV29-1; D gene: TRBD1; J gene: TRBJ1-3; clone size: .; CDR3 protein: CSVHTGAGNTIYF; CDR3 DNA: TGCAGCGTCCATACAGGGGCTGGAAACACCATATATTTT
V gene: TRBV3-1; D gene: TRBD1; J gene: TRBJ2-1; clone size: once; CDR3 protein: CASSPIGTGDYNEQFF; CDR3 DNA: TGTGCCAGCAGCCCAATCGGGACAGGGGACTACAATGAGCAGTTCTTC
V gene: TRBV29-1; D gene: TRBD1; J gene: TRBJ1-2; clone size: .; CDR3 protein: CSVVNIMTGDYGYTF; CDR3 DNA: TGCAGCGTTGTGAATATTATGACAGGGGACTATGGCTACACCTTC
V gene: TRBV15; D gene: .; J gene: TRBJ2-7; clone size: .; CDR3 protein: CATSGTALLNEQYF; CDR3 DNA: TGTGCCACCAGCGGGACGGCTCTGCTAAACGAGCAGTACTTC
V gene: TRBV5-1; D gene: .; J gene: TRBJ2-7; clone size: .; CDR3 protein: CASSLQGPKRRKQYF; CDR3 DNA: TGCGCCAGCAGCTTGCAAGGCCCAAAGCGAAGGAAGCAGTACTTC
V gene: TRBV12-3/TRBV12-4; D gene: TRBD1; J gene: TRBJ1-4; clone size: .; CDR3 protein: CASNNRDRGRAEKLFF; CDR3 DNA: TGTGCCAGCAATAACCGGGACAGGGGGCGCGCTGAAAAACTGTTTTTT
V gene: TRBV12-3/TRBV12-4; D gene: TRBD1; J gene: TRBJ2-5; clone size: .; CDR3 protein: CVSSPRTGGIETQYF; CDR3 DNA: TGTGTCAGCAGTCCTAGGACAGGGGGCATAGAGACCCAGTACTTC
V gene: TRBV20-1; D gene: .; J gene: TRBJ2-7; clone size: .; CDR3 protein: CSARSGGLYEQYF; CDR3 DNA: TGCAGTGCTAGATCAGGAGGCCTCTACGAGCAGTACTTC
V gene: TRBV18; D gene: .; J gene: TRBJ2-7; clone size: .; CDR3 protein: CASSPNDRSYEQYF; CDR3 DNA: TGTGCCAGCTCACCCAATGACAGATCCTACGAGCAGTACTTC
V gene: TRBV5-1; D gene: .; J gene: TRBJ2-2; clone size: .; CDR3 protein: CASSLGGMENTGELFF; CDR3 DNA: TGCGCCAGCAGCTTGGGGGGGATGGAGAACACCGGGGAGCTGTTTTTT
V gene: TRBV12-3/TRBV12-4; D gene: .; J gene: TRBJ2-5; clone size: few; CDR3 protein: CASRKRQETQYF; CDR3 DNA: TGTGCCAGCAGAAAGCGGCAAGAGACCCAGTACTTC
V gene: TRBV3-1; D gene: .; J gene: TRBJ2-4; clone size: .; CDR3 protein: CASSQDSMGKGRNIQYF; CDR3 DNA: TGTGCCAGCAGCCAAGATTCAATGGGGAAAGGACGAAACATTCAGTACTTC
V gene: TRBV7-2; D gene: TRBD2; J gene: TRBJ2-1; clone size: few; CDR3 protein: CASSSLAGGFYNEQFF; CDR3 DNA: TGTGCCAGCAGCTCCCTAGCGGGGGGGTTCTACAATGAGCAGTTCTTC
V gene: TRBV7-9; D gene: .; J gene: TRBJ2-5; clone size: .; CDR3 protein: CASSPTLGDQETQYF; CDR3 DNA: TGTGCCAGCAGCCCCACCCTAGGTGATCAAGAGACCCAGTACTTC
V gene: TRBV5-1; D gene: .; J gene: TRBJ2-7; clone size: few; CDR3 protein: CASTLPPGPGRHEQYF; CDR3 DNA: TGCGCCAGCACCCTTCCCCCGGGACCCGGACGCCACGAGCAGTACTTC
V gene: TRBV12-3/TRBV12-4; D gene: .; J gene: TRBJ2-3; clone size: few; CDR3 protein: CASSFRRTDTQYF; CDR3 DNA: TGTGCCAGCAGCTTCCGACGCACAGATACGCAGTATTTT
V gene: TRBV29-1; D gene: .; J gene: TRBJ1-2; clone size: .; CDR3 protein: CSGWGGGGYTF; CDR3 DNA: TGCAGCGGTTGGGGGGGAGGCGGCTACACCTTC
V gene: TRBV12-3/TRBV12-4; D gene: .; J gene: TRBJ2-3; clone size: .; CDR3 protein: CASNYVDTQYF; CDR3 DNA: TGTGCCAGCAATTATGTGGATACGCAGTATTTT
V gene: TRBV11-2; D gene: .; J gene: TRBJ1-1; clone size: .; CDR3 protein: CASSLDGLPLNTEAFF; CDR3 DNA: TGTGCCAGCAGCTTAGACGGGTTACCACTGAACACTGAAGCTTTCTTT
V gene: TRBV12-3/TRBV12-4; D gene: TRBD1; J gene: TRBJ2-7; clone size: .; CDR3 protein: CASSLAGTGPREQYF; CDR3 DNA: TGTGCCAGCAGTCTAGCCGGGACAGGACCGCGCGAGCAGTACTTC
V gene: TRBV29-1; D gene: .; J gene: TRBJ1-2; clone size: .; CDR3 protein: CSVEDSTGRQGYGYTF; CDR3 DNA: TGCAGCGTTGAAGATTCTACAGGGCGTCAAGGCTATGGCTACACCTTC
V gene: TRBV7-6; D gene: .; J gene: TRBJ2-7; clone size: .; CDR3 protein: CASSIYSTYEQYF; CDR3 DNA: TGTGCCAGCAGCATATACTCGACCTACGAGCAGTACTTC
V gene: TRBV12-3/TRBV12-4; D gene: .; J gene: TRBJ2-6; clone size: .; CDR3 protein: CASAQSIRGSGANVLTF; CDR3 DNA: TGTGCCAGCGCCCAATCGATTCGGGGCTCTGGGGCCAACGTCCTGACTTTC
V gene: TRBV29-1; D gene: .; J gene: TRBJ2-2; clone size: .; CDR3 protein: CSVDVVGTPSRPGELFF; CDR3 DNA: TGCAGCGTTGATGTCGTAGGGACACCTTCCCGACCCGGGGAGCTGTTTTTT
V gene: TRBV20-1; D gene: TRBD2; J gene: TRBJ2-6; clone size: .; CDR3 protein: CSAPRTSGRPSGANVLTF; CDR3 DNA: TGCAGTGCTCCCCGGACTAGCGGGAGGCCCTCTGGGGCCAACGTCCTGACTTTC
V gene: TRBV4-1; D gene: TRBD1; J gene: TRBJ1-2; clone size: .; CDR3 protein: CASSQKQGELHGYTF; CDR3 DNA: TGCGCCAGCAGCCAGAAACAGGGGGAGTTGCATGGCTACACCTTC
V gene: TRBV25-1; D gene: .; J gene: TRBJ2-5; clone size: few; CDR3 protein: CATRRTGMGEQYF; CDR3 DNA: TGTGCCACCCGGAGGACGGGGATGGGAGAGCAGTACTTC
V gene: TRBV29-1; D gene: TRBD1; J gene: TRBJ2-3; clone size: .; CDR3 protein: CSVRPSTGATDTQYF; CDR3 DNA: TGCAGCGTACGGCCCTCGACAGGGGCAACAGATACGCAGTATTTT
V gene: TRBV7-9; D gene: TRBD1; J gene: TRBJ2-7; clone size: .; CDR3 protein: CASSFPRDRGYEQYF; CDR3 DNA: TGTGCCAGCAGCTTTCCTCGGGACAGGGGCTACGAGCAGTACTTC
V gene: TRBV20-1; D gene: TRBD2; J gene: TRBJ2-5; clone size: .; CDR3 protein: CSAARTSGSPWETQYF; CDR3 DNA: TGCAGTGCCGCCCGGACTAGCGGGAGTCCGTGGGAGACCCAGTACTTC
V gene: TRBV12-3/TRBV12-4; D gene: .; J gene: TRBJ1-2; clone size: .; CDR3 protein: CASSLSWDQNYGYTF; CDR3 DNA: TGTGCCAGCAGTTTAAGTTGGGATCAAAACTATGGCTACACCTTC
V gene: TRBV5-1; D gene: .; J gene: TRBJ2-1; clone size: few; CDR3 protein: CASKRWPSDYNEQFF; CDR3 DNA: TGCGCCAGCAAAAGGTGGCCGTCTGACTACAATGAGCAGTTCTTC
V gene: TRBV27; D gene: .; J gene: TRBJ2-7; clone size: .; CDR3 protein: CASRGGRPPYEQYF; CDR3 DNA: TGTGCCAGCAGGGGGGGTAGACCTCCCTACGAGCAGTACTTC
V gene: TRBV7-2; D gene: .; J gene: TRBJ1-2; clone size: .; CDR3 protein: CASSLDRMYGYTF; CDR3 DNA: TGTGCCAGCAGCCTTGACAGGATGTATGGCTACACCTTC
V gene: TRBV4-1; D gene: TRBD2; J gene: TRBJ2-7; clone size: .; CDR3 protein: CASNLAGGTNEQYF; CDR3 DNA: TGCGCCAGCAACCTAGCGGGAGGTACCAATGAGCAGTACTTC